This T cell receptor (beta chain) was obtained from a study of blood T cell repertoires in COVID-19. Background on the study: COVID-19 samples from acute and convalescent phases originated in the United States, Italy and Spain. Sources were T cells, B-cell-depleted T cells, or PBMCs; the material itself was cDNA or gDNA.

The authors' processing: Quantification of nucleated cells was approximated via reference gene primer amplification. Assay used: immunoSEQ multiplex PCR; TCRdb lists only in-frame clones, some missing. The V and J calls and clone size come from that table; D and trimming were worked out from the DNA. The sample lists under 250,000 clones; around 86% were seen once. This clone was recorded a few times. V trimming: 3 bases; J trimming: 7 bases; junction bases outside the gene matches: 7. Germline V gives CDR1 KGHSH, CDR2 LQKENI. This CDR3 contains 15 residues. Seattle-derived patients entered the study during active infection and were followed longitudinally.

Sequencing used peripheral blood. J is TRBJ2-1 and V is TRBV18; 9 bases agree with TRBD2. This clonotype originated in a man aged 50-60 years with COVID-19, enrolled during active disease. CDR3 residues: CASSPLAGFGNEQFF. CDR3 DNA sequence: TGTGCCAGCTCACCGCTAGCGGGATTCGGGAATGAGCAGTTCTTC.